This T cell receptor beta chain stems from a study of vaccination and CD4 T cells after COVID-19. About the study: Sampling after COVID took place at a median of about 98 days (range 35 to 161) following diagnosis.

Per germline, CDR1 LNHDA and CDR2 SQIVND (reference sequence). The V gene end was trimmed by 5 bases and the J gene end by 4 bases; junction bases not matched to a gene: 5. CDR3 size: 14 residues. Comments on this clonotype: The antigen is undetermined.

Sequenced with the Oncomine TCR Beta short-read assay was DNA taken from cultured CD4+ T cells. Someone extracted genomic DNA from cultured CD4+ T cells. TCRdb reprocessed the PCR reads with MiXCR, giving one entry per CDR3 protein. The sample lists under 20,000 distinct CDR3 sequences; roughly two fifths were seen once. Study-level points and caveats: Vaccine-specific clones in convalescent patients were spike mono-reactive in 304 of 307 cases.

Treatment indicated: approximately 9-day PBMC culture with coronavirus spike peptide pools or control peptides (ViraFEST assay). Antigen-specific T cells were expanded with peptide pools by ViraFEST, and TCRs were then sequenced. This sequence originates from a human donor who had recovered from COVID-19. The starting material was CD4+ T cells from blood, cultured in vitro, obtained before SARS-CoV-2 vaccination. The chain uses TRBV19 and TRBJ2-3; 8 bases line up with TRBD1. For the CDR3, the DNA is TGTGCCAGTAGTGACCAGGACAGGGCAGATACGCAGTATTTT. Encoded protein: CASSDQDRADTQYF. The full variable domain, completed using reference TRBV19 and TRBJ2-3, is DGGITQSPKYLFRKEGQNVTLSCEQNLNHDAMYWYRQDPGQGLRLIYYSQIVNDFQKGDIAEGYSVSREKKESFPLTVTSAQKNPTAFYLCASSDQDRADTQYFGPGTRLTVL.